This entry lists 7 T cell receptor beta chains sequenced from one sample in a study of T cell repertoires in cytomegalovirus infection. What these receptors recognize is not known. Each CDR3 protein gets one entry after TCRdb re-called the reads with MiXCR. The sample has fewer than 950,000 distinct CDR3 sequences, approximately 30% seen once; the top ten hold around 12%. The sequenced sample was cultured CD8+ T cells from PBMCs, obtained from culture after CMV antigen stimulation. These receptors were taken from a human donor in good health (CMV status not recorded). Some clones in this sample may be carry-over from other donors' samples.

This clonotype was counted many times. V and J are TRBV6-6 and TRBJ1-4; 8 nucleotides match TRBD1. The CDR3 covers 17 residues. V gave up 0 bases and J gave up 0 bases; unmatched junction bases: 3. Germline CDR1 and CDR2: MNHNY and SVGAGI (reference sequence). The DNA for the CDR3 is TGTGCCAGCAGTTACTCGACAGGGGAGGCAACTAATGAAAAACTGTTTTTT. This encodes CASSYSTGEATNEKLFF.

This clonotype was observed a few times. CDR3 in amino acids: CATSERTDYGYTF. For the CDR3, the DNA is TGTGCCACCAGCGAACGGACAGACTATGGCTACACCTTC. V gene TRBV24-1 combines with J gene TRBJ1-2; D might be TRBD1 (6 bases). Germline V gene lookup returns CDR1 KGHDR and CDR2 SFDVKD. Trimming removed 7 bases from V and 3 bases from J, with 11 bases in between. This CDR3 has 13 amino acids.

Many counts were recorded for this clonotype. V usage is TRBV7-2 and J usage is TRBJ2-1, with 16 bases aligning to TRBD2. Germline V lookup: CDR1 SGHTA, CDR2 FQGNSA. Trimming took 5 bases from V and 6 from J; bases not matched to a gene: 10. This CDR3 has 18 residues. Here the CDR3 DNA reads TGTGCCAGCAGCACCCGGGGACTAGCGGGGGGGCGTGGCAATGAGCAGTTCTTC. It specifies CASSTRGLAGGRGNEQFF.

This chain joins TRBV12-5 and TRBJ2-7; 7 bases are shared with TRBD1. The CDR3 loop spans 15 amino acids. Trimming removed 0 bases from V and 5 bases from J; junction bases left unmatched: 7. Germline V gene lookup returns CDR1 LGHNT and CDR2 FRNRAP. The CDR3 nucleotides read TGTGCTAGTGGTTTGGTACTCGACAGGGAACACGAGCAGTACTTC. Encoded protein: CASGLVLDREHEQYF.

This clonotype showed up just a few times. The rearrangement uses TRBV6-6 and TRBJ1-2; D is uncertain. CDR1 and CDR2 (germline): MNHNY, SVGAGI (reference sequence). The CDR3 totals 17 residues. Trimming shortened V by 0 bases and J by 2 bases, and 16 bases separated the two germline ends. The CDR3 here is CASSYSKDGLGNYGYTF. The DNA of the CDR3 is TGTGCCAGCAGTTACTCGAAGGATGGTCTGGGGAACTATGGCTACACCTTC.

This clonotype was seen more than once but under ten times. The chain is built from TRBV7-9 and TRBJ2-1; 10 bases map to TRBD2. This CDR3 comprises 20 residues. Unmatched junction bases numbered 18, after V lost 7 bases and J lost 0 bases. Germline V gene data show CDR1 as SEHNR and CDR2 as FQNEAQ (reference sequence). This CDR3 is CASNWRMLAGEPHSYNEQFF. The DNA of the CDR3 is TGTGCCAGCAACTGGAGGATGCTAGCGGGGGAGCCCCACTCCTACAATGAGCAGTTCTTC.

This sequence joins TRBV7-9 and TRBJ1-4; D gene unclear. The V end lost 5 bases, the J end lost 4 bases, and 8 bases lay between the germline ends. Per germline, CDR1 SEHNR and CDR2 FQNEAQ (reference sequence). CDR3 size: 13 residues. The DNA of the CDR3 is TGTGCCAGCAGCAACGGACGTAATGAAAAACTGTTTTTT. It yields the protein CASSNGRNEKLFF. The complete variable domain, with remaining parts taken from reference TRBV7-9 and TRBJ1-4, reads DTGVSQNPRHKITKRGQNVTFRCDPISEHNRLYWYRQTLGQGPEFLTYFQNEAQLEKSRLLSDRFSAERPKGSFSTLEIQRTEQGDSAMYLCASSNGRNEKLFFGSGTQLSVL.